The sequence of this T cell receptor (beta chain) was determined in a study of T cell changes during pregnancy in multiple sclerosis. Some clones are missing from TCRdb's copy, which holds only in-frame ones; the method was immunoSEQ multiplex PCR. The sample has about 89,000 clones, about 93% seen once; the top ten hold under 0.85%. This CDR3 is 15 amino acids long. Germline CDR1 and CDR2: SGHRS and YFSETQ. The J segment lost 8 bases and the V segment lost 4 bases, leaving 5 bases of the junction unmatched. The sequence came from a female donor with multiple sclerosis, enrolled in a pregnancy study. The chain links TRBV5-1 to TRBJ2-1; 14 bases line up with TRBD2. Sequencing used peripheral blood, obtained in the third trimester of pregnancy. CDR3 region: CASSLGLAGADEQFF. Written as DNA, the CDR3 is TGCGCCAGCAGCCTGGGACTAGCGGGAGCCGATGAGCAGTTCTTC.